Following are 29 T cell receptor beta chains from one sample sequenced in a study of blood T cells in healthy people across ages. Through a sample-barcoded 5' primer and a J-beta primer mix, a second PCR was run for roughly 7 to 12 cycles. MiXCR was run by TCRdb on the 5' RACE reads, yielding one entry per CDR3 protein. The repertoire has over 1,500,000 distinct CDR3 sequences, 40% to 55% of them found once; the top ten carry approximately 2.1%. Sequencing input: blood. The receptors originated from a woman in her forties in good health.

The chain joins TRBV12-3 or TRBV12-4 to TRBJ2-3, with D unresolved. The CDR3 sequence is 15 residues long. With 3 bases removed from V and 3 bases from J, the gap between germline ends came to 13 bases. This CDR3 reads CASSFGGLRTDTQYF. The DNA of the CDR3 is TGTGCCAGCAGTTTCGGCGGCTTAAGAACAGATACGCAGTATTTT.

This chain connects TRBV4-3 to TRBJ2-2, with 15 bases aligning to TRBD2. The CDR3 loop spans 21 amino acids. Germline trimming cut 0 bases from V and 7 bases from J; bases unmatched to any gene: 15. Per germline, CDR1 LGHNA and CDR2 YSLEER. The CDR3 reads CASSQDPLGLAGGPVVGELFF. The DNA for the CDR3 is TGCGCCAGCAGCCAAGATCCGCTCGGACTAGCGGGGGGGCCTGTGGTCGGGGAGCTGTTTTTT.

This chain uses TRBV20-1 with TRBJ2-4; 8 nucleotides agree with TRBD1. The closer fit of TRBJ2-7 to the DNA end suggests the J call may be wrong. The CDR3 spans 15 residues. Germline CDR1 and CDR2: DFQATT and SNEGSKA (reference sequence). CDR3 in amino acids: CSANRDRKPPYEQYF. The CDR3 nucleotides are TGCAGTGCAAACAGGGACAGGAAGCCACCCTACGAGCAGTACTTC.

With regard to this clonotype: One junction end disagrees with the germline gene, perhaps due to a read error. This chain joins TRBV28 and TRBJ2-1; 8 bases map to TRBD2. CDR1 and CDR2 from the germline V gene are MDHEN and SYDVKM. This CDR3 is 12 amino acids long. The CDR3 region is CAGSLTAGVEFF. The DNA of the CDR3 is TGTGCCGGCAGTTTAACAGCGGGGGTGGAGTTCTTC.

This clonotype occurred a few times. Here the CDR3 reads CASSTRAAMSTDTQYF. The CDR3 nucleotides read TGTGCCAGCAGTACTCGGGCAGCGATGAGCACAGATACGCAGTATTTT. This chain joins TRBV6-5 and TRBJ2-3, with D hard to call. Trimming left V 5 bases short and J 0 bases short, with 15 bases between. The CDR3 sequence is 16 residues long. Germline CDR1 MNHEY, CDR2 SVGAGI.

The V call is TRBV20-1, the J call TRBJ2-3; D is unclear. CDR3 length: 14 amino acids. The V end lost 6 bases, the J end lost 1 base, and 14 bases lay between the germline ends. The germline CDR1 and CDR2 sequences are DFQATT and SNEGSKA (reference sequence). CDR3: CSASRMLGTDTQYF. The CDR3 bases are TGCAGTGCCTCCCGGATGCTCGGCACAGATACGCAGTATTTT.

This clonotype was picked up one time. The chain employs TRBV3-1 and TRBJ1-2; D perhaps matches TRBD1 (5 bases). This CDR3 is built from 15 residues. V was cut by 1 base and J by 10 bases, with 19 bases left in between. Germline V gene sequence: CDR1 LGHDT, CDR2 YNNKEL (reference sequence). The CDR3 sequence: CASSQGWTSPHDYTF. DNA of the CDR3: TGTGCCAGCAGCCAAGGGTGGACAAGTCCCCATGACTACACCTTC.

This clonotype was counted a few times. The CDR3 DNA reads as TGTGCCAGCAGCTTAGGGACAAAAAAAACCCAGTACTTC. Translating gives CASSLGTKKTQYF. This rearrangement joins TRBV7-3 to TRBJ2-5; tentatively, D is TRBD1 (6 bases). The V and J ends lost 2 bases and 8 bases respectively, with 12 bases between them. Per germline, CDR1 SGHTA and CDR2 FQGTGA. The CDR3 runs to 13 residues.

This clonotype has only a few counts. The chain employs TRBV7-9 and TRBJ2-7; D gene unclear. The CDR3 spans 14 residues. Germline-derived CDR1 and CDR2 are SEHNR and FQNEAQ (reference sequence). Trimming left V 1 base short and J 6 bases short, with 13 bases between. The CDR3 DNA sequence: TGTGCCAGCAGCTTAGAGGACCGCGTAGTCGAGCAGTACTTC. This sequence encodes CASSLEDRVVEQYF.

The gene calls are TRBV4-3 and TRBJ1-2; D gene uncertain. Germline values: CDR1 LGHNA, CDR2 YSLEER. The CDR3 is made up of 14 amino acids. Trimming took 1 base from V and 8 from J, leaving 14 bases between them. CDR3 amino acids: CASSQVGTMGGYTF. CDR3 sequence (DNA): TGCGCCAGCAGCCAAGTCGGCACAATGGGAGGCTACACCTTC.

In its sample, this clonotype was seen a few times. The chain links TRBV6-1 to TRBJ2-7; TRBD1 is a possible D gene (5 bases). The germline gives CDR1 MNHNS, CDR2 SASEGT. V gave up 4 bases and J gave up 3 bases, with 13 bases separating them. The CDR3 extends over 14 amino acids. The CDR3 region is CASSGYRPNYEQYF. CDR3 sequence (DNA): TGTGCCAGCAGTGGGTACAGGCCGAACTACGAGCAGTACTTC.

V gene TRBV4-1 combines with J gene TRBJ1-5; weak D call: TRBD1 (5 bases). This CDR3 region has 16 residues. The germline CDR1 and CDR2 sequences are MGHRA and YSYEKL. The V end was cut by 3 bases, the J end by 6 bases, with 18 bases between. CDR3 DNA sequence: TGCGCCAGCAGCCAGGACCGGGACTTTTATAGTCAGCCCCAGCATTTT. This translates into CASSQDRDFYSQPQHF.

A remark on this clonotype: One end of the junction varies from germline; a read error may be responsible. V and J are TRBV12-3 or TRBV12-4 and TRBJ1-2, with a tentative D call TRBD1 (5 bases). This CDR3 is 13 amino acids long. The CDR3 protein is CASGWGTNSGYTF. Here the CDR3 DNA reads TGTGCCAGCGGTTGGGGCACTAACTCTGGCTACACCTTC.

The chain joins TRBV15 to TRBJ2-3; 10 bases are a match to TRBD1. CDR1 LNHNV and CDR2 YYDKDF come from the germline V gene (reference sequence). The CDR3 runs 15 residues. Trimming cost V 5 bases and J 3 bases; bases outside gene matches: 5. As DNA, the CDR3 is TGTGCCACCAGCTACCCGGGACAGGGGACAGATACGCAGTATTTT. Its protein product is CATSYPGQGTDTQYF.

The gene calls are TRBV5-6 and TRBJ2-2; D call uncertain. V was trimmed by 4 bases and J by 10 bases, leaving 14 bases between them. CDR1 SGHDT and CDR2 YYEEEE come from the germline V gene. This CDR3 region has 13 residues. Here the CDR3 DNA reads TGTGCCAGCAGCCACGTTCTTCGGATGGAGCTGTTTTTT. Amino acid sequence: CASSHVLRMELFF. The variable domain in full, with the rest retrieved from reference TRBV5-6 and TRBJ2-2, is DAGVTQSPTHLIKTRGQQVTLRCSPKSGHDTVSWYQQALGQGPQFIFQYYEEEERQRGNFPDRFSGHQFPNYSSELNVNALLLGDSALYLCASSHVLRMELFFGEGSRLTVL.

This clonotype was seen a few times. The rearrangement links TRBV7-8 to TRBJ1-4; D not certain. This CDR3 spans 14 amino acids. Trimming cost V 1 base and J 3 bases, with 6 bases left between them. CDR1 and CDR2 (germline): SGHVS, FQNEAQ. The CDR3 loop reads CASSLVWSNEKLFF. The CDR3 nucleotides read TGTGCCAGCAGCTTAGTATGGTCTAATGAAAAACTGTTTTTT.

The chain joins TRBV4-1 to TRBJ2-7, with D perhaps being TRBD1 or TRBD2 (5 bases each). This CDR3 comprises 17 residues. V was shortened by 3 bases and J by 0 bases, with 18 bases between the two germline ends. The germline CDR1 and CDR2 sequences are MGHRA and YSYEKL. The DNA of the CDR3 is TGCGCCAGCAGCCAGGGTTCCGGGACCACCACCTCCTACGAGCAGTACTTC. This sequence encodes CASSQGSGTTTSYEQYF.

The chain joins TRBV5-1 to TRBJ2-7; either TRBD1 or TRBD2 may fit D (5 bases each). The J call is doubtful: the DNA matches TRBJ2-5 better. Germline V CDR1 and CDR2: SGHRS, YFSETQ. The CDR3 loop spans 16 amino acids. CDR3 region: CASSSLAGSSGETQYF. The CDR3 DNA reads TGCGCCAGCAGCTCCCTGGCAGGGAGTTCGGGAGAGACCCAGTACTTC.

In DNA, the CDR3 is TGCAGTGCGTGGGGACAGGGAAGGTTAAACGACGAGCAGTACTTC. The encoded protein is CSAWGQGRLNDEQYF. This chain uses TRBV20-1 with TRBJ2-7, with 9 bases that match TRBD1. The trim removed 6 bases at V and 5 bases at J, leaving 14 bases unmatched. The CDR3 length is 15 residues. Germline V gene lookup returns CDR1 DFQATT and CDR2 SNEGSKA (reference sequence).

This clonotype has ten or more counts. The CDR3 bases are TGTGCCAGCAGCCCCATGGATACGCAGTATTTT. It codes for CASSPMDTQYF. This chain links TRBV6-1 with TRBJ2-3; D is undetermined. Per germline, CDR1 MNHNS and CDR2 SASEGT. The CDR3 totals 11 residues. Trimming pared 6 bases from V and 6 bases from J, leaving 7 bases between.

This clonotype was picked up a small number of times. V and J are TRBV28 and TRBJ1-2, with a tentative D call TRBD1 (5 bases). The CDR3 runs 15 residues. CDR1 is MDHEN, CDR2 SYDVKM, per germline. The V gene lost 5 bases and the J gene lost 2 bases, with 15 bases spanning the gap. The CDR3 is CASSPPSGSNYGYTF. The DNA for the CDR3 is TGTGCCAGCAGTCCGCCGTCAGGGAGCAACTATGGCTACACCTTC.

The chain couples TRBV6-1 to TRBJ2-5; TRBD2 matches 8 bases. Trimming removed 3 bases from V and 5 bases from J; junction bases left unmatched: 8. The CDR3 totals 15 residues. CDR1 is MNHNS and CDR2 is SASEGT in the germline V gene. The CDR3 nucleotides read TGTGCCAGCAGTGAGTTTAGCGGGGCCCGGGAGACCCAGTACTTC. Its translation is CASSEFSGARETQYF.

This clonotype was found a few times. The CDR3 DNA reads TGTGCCAGCAGTGGGTGGCCTCACCAGGGGGGCACGCAGTATTTT. Translated, it gives CASSGWPHQGGTQYF. The chain links TRBV5-4 to TRBJ2-3; maybe TRBD1 (7 bases). This CDR3 has 15 residues. Germline V lookup: CDR1 SGHNT, CDR2 YYREEE (reference sequence). V was clipped by 5 bases and J by 9 bases, with 22 bases between them.

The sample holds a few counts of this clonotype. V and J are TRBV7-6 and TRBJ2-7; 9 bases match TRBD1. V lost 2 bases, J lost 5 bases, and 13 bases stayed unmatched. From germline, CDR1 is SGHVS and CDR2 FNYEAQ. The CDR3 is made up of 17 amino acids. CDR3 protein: CASSLRSGGQGLNEQYF. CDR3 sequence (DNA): TGTGCCAGCAGCTTAAGGTCGGGGGGACAGGGCTTGAACGAGCAGTACTTC.

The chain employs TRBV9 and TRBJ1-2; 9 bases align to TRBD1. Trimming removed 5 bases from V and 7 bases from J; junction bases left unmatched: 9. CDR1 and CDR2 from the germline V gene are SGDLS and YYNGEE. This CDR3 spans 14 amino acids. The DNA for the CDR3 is TGTGCCAGCAGGACTCGGGACAGGGATGGTGGCTACACCTTC. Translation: CASRTRDRDGGYTF.

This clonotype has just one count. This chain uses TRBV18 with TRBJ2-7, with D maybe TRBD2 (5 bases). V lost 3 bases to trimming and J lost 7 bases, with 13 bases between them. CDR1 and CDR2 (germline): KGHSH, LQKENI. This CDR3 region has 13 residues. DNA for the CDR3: TGTGCCAGCTCACCTTCGGGCCCGGGAGAGCAGTACTTC. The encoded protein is CASSPSGPGEQYF.

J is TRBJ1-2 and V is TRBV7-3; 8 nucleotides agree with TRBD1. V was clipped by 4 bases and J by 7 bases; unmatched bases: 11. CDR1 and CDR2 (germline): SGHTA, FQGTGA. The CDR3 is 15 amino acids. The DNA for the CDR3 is TGTGCCAGCAGCTATAACGACAGGGGATTACGTGGCTACACCTTC. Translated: CASSYNDRGLRGYTF.

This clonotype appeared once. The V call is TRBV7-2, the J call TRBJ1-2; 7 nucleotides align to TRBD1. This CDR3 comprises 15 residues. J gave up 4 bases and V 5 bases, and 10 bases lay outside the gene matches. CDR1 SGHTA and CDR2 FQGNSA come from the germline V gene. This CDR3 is CASSKDRVLAYGYTF. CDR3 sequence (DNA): TGTGCCAGCAGCAAAGACAGGGTCTTAGCCTATGGCTACACCTTC.

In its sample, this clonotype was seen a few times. DNA of the CDR3: TGTGCCTCCGGGGGGGCAAACCAAGAGACCCAGTACTTC. This encodes CASGGANQETQYF. The V gene is TRBV24-1, the J gene TRBJ2-5; the match to TRBD2 covers 8 bases. Germline V gene sequence: CDR1 KGHDR, CDR2 SFDVKD. The V and J ends lost 12 bases and 0 bases, in that order; junction bases with no gene match: 5. The CDR3 runs 13 residues.